This T cell receptor beta chain came from a study of cytomegalovirus exposure and HLA in healthy donors. In the PCR, 60 Vbeta and 13 Jbeta primers were used. Profiled with immunoSEQ multiplex PCR; TCRdb holds only in-frame clones, not every one. In the table there are 100,000 to 150,000 clones, roughly 78% of which are singletons. The study, taken as a whole, reports: Sequencing probably produced one cluster of sequence variants that were highly shared. From TCR beta sequences, most subjects' HLA-A and HLA-B alleles were reportedly predicted accurately.

The ends were cut back, 1 base at V and 2 bases at J, with 12 bases in the middle. This CDR3 has 15 amino acids. Per germline, CDR1 SGHAT and CDR2 FQNNGV. Comment on this clone: The antigen remains unidentified.

Sequencing used PBMCs. This TCR came from a man aged 25 to 40 in good health and CMV-seropositive. The V and J genes are TRBV11-2 and TRBJ2-7, with D perhaps matching TRBD2 (8 bases). The CDR3 loop reads CASSLGSGTAYEQYF. The CDR3 DNA reads as TGTGCCAGCAGCTTAGGTAGCGGGACAGCCTACGAGCAGTACTTC.